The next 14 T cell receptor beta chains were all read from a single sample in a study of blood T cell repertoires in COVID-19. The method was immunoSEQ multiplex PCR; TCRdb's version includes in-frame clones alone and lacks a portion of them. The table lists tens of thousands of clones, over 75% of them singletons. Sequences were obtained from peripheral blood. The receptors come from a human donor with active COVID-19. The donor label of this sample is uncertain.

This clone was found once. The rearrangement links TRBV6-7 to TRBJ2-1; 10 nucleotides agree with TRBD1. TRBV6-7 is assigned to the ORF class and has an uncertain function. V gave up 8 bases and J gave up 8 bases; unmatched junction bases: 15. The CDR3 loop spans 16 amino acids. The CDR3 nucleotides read TGTGCCAGCTTCGGGCTCCGGGACAGGGGTCTGGATGAGCAGTTCTTC. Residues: CASFGLRDRGLDEQFF.

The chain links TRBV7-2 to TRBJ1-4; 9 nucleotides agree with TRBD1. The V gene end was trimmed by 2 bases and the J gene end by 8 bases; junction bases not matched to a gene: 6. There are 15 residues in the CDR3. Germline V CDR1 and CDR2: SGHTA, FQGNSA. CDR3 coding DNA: TGTGCCAGCAGCTTAATGGGACAGGGTGGAGAAAAACTGTTTTTT. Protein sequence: CASSLMGQGGEKLFF.

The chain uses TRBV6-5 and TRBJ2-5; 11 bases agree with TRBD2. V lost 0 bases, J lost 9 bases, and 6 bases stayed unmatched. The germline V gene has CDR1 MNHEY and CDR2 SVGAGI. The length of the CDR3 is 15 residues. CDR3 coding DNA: TGTGCCAGCAGTTACTCAACTAGCGGGGGTTCTCCCCAGTACTTC. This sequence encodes CASSYSTSGGSPQYF.

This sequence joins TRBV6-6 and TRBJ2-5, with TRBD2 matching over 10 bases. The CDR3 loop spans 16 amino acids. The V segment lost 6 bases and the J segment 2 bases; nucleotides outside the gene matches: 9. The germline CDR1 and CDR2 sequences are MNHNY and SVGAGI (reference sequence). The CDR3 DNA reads TGTGCCAGCAGCTCAATAGCGGGGGGACCTCAAGAGACCCAGTACTTC. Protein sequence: CASSSIAGGPQETQYF.

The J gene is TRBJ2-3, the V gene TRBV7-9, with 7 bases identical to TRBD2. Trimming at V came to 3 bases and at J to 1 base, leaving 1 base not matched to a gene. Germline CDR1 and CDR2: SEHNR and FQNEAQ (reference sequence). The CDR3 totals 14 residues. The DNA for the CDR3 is TGTGCCAGCAGCTTGGCGGGGGGCACAGATACGCAGTATTTT. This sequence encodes CASSLAGGTDTQYF.

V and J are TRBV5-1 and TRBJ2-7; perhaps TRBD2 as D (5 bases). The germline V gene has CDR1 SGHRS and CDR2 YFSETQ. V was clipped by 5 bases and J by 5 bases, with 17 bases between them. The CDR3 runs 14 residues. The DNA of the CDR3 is TGCGCCAGCAGTTTTTCCACCGAGGGTAACGAGCAGTACTTC. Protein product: CASSFSTEGNEQYF. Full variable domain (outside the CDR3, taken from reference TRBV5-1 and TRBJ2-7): KAGVTQTPRYLIKTRGQQVTLSCSPISGHRSVSWYQQTPGQGLQFLFEYFSETQRNKGNFPGRFSGRQFSNSRSEMNVSTLELGDSALYLCASSFSTEGNEQYFGPGTRLTVT.

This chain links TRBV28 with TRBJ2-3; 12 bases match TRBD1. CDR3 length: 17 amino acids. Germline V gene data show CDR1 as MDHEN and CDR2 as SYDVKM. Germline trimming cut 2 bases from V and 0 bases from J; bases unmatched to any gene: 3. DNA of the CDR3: TGTGCCAGCAGTTTAGGGACAGGGGGCCTTAGCACAGATACGCAGTATTTT. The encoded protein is CASSLGTGGLSTDTQYF.

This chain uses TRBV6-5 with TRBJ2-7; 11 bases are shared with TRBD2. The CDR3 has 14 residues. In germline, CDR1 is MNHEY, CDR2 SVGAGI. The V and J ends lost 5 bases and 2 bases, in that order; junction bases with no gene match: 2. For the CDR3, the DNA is TGTGCCAGCAGTAAGACTAGCGGGACCTACGAGCAGTACTTC. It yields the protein CASSKTSGTYEQYF.

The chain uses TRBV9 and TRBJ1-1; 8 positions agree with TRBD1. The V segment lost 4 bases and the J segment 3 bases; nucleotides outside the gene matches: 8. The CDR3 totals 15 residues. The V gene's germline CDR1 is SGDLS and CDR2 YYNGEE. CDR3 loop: CASSPRQGKDTEAFF. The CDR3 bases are TGTGCCAGCAGCCCGAGACAGGGGAAGGACACTGAAGCTTTCTTT.

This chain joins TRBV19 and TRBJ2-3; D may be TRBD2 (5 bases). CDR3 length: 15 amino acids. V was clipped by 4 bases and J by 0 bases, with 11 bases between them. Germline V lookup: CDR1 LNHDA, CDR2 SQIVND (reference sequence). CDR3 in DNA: TGTGCCAGTAGTACCGCTTGGACTAGCACAGATACGCAGTATTTT. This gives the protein CASSTAWTSTDTQYF.

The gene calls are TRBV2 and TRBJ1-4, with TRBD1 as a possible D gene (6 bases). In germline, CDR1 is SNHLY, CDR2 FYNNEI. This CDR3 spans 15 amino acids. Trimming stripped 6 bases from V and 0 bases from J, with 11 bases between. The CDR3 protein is CASSLDSTTNEKLFF. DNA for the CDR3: TGTGCCAGCAGCCTGGACAGCACAACTAATGAAAAACTGTTTTTT. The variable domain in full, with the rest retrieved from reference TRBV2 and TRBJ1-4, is EPEVTQTPSHQVTQMGQEVILRCVPISNHLYFYWYRQILGQKVEFLVSFYNNEISEKSEIFDDQFSVERPDGSNFTLKIRSTKLEDSAMYFCASSLDSTTNEKLFFGSGTQLSVL.

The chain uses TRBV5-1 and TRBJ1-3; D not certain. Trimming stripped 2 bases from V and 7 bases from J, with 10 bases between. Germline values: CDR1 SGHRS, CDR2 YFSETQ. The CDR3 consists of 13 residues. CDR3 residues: CASSFNPQNTIYF. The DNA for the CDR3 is TGCGCCAGCAGCTTCAATCCCCAGAACACCATATATTTT.

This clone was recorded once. In DNA, the CDR3 is TGTGCCAGCAGCTTGAACAGTTTTGGTCAGCCCCAGCATTTT. Its translation is CASSLNSFGQPQHF. The V call is TRBV5-8, the J call TRBJ1-5, with D hard to call. Germline lookup yields CDR1 SGHTS and CDR2 YDEGEE. The CDR3 length is 14 residues. The ends were cut back, 1 base at V and 6 bases at J, with 11 bases in the middle.

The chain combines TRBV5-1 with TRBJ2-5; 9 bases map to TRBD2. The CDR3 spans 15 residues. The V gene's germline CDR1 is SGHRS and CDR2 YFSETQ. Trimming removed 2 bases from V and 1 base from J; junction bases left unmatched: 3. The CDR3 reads CASSLSSGIQETQYF. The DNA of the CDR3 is TGCGCCAGCAGCTTATCTAGCGGGATCCAAGAGACCCAGTACTTC.